This TCR beta chain was found in a study of blood T cell repertoires in COVID-19. Study as a whole: Both acute and convalescent COVID-19 samples were obtained from the United States, Italy and Spain. Sample material is recorded as cDNA or gDNA derived from T cells, B-cell-depleted T cells, or PBMCs.

Seattle's cohort entered during active infection and was followed longitudinally. Only a few counts were recorded for this clone. Other DNA sequences from this sample encode an identical CDR3 as well. Per germline, CDR1 SGHTA and CDR2 FQGNSA. This CDR3 has 14 residues. The ends lost 0 bases at V and 5 bases at J; junction bases unmatched: 3. Authors' methods: The assay estimated nucleated cells by amplifying reference gene primers. Profiling relied on immunoSEQ multiplex PCR, and the TCRdb table lists in-frame clones only, not all of them. The DNA gave D and trimming, while V, J and clone size come from that table. The sample holds some 400,000 clones, about 89% seen once.

The V call is TRBV7-2, the J call TRBJ2-5; 7 bases agree with TRBD2. The sequence was obtained from a woman aged 60-75 years with COVID-19, enrolled during active disease. Source material: peripheral blood. CDR3 loop: CASSLAGGGETQYF. The CDR3 coding sequence is TGTGCCAGCAGCTTAGCCGGGGGAGGGGAGACCCAGTACTTC. The whole variable domain, remainder taken from reference TRBV7-2 and TRBJ2-5, is GAGVSQSPSNKVTEKGKDVELRCDPISGHTALYWYRQSLGQGLEFLIYFQGNSAPDKSGLPSDRFSAERTGGSVSTLTIQRTQQEDSAVYLCASSLAGGGETQYFGPGTRLLVL.